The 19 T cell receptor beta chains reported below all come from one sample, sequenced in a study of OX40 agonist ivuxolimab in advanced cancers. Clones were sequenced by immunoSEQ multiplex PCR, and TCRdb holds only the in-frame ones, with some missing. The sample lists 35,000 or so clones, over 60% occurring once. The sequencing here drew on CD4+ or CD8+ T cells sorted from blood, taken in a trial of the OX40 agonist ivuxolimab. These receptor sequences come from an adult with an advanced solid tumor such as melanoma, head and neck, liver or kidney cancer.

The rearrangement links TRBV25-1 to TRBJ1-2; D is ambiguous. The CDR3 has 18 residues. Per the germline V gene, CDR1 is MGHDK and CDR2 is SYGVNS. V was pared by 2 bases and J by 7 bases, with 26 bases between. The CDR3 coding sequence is TGTGCCAGCAGTGAACCCCCCGGAGGGAGGTCCCTGGTTGGTGGCTACACCTTC. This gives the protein CASSEPPGGRSLVGGYTF.

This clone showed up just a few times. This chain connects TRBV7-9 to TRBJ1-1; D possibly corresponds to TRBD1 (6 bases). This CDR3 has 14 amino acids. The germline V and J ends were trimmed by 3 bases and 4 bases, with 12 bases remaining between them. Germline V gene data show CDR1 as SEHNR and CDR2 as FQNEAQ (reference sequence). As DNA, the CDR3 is TGTGCCAGCAGCTTTGAGGGGGTAGGCACTGAAGCTTTCTTT. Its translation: CASSFEGVGTEAFF.

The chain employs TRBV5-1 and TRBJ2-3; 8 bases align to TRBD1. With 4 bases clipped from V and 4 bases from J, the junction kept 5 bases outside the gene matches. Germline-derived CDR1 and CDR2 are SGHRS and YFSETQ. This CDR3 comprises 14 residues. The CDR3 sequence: CASSKDRAADTQYF. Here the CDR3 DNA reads TGCGCCAGCAGCAAGGACAGGGCAGCAGATACGCAGTATTTT.

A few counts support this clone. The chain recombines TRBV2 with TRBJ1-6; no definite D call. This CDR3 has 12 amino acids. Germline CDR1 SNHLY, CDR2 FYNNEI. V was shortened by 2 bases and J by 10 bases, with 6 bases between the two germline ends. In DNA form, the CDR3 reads TGTGCCAGCAGTGAACCCCCCTCACCCCTCCACTTT. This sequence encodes CASSEPPSPLHF.

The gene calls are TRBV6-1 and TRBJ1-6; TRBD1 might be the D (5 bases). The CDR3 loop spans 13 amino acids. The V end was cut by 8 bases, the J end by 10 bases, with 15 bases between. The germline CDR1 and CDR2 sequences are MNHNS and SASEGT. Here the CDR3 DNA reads TGTGCCAGCGGGCCAGGGACTAGGTCACCCCTCCACTTT. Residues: CASGPGTRSPLHF.

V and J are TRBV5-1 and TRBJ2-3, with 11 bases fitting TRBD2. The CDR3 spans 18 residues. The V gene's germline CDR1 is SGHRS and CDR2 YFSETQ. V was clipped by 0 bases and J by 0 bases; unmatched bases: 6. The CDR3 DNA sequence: TGCGCCAGCAGCTTGGGGTCTAGCGGGGGGCCTAGCACAGATACGCAGTATTTT. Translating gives CASSLGSSGGPSTDTQYF.

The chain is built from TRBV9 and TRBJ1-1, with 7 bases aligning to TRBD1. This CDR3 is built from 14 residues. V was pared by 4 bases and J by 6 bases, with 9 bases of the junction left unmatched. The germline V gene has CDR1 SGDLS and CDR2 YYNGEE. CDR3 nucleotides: TGTGCCAGCAGCCCCAGGGGGGAGATTGCTGAAGCTTTCTTT. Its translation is CASSPRGEIAEAFF.

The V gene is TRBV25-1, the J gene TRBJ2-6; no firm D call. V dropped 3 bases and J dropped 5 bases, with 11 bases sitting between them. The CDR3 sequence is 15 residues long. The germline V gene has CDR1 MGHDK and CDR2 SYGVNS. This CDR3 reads CASSDSRGRANVLTF. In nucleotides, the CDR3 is TGTGCCAGCAGTGATTCACGCGGCAGGGCCAACGTCCTGACTTTC.

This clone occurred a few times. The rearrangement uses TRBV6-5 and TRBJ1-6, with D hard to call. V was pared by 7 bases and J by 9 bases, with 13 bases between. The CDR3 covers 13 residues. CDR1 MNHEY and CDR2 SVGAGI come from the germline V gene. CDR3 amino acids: CASTYGRASPLHF. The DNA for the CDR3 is TGTGCCAGCACATATGGTAGGGCTTCACCCCTCCACTTT.

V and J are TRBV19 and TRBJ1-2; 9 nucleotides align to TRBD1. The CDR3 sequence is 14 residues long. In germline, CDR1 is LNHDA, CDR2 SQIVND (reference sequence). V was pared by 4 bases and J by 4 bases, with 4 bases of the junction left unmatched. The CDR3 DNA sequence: TGTGCCAGTAGTACCGGGACAGGGATCTATGGCTACACCTTC. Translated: CASSTGTGIYGYTF. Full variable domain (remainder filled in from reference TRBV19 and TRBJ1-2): DGGITQSPKYLFRKEGQNVTLSCEQNLNHDAMYWYRQDPGQGLRLIYYSQIVNDFQKGDIAEGYSVSREKKESFPLTVTSAQKNPTAFYLCASSTGTGIYGYTFGSGTRLTVV.

The CDR3 coding sequence is TGTGCCAGCTCCCTTGATAGCAATCAGCCCCAGCATTTT. It is translated as CASSLDSNQPQHF. The genes are TRBV18 and TRBJ1-5; no reliable D call. Germline assignment: CDR1 KGHSH and CDR2 LQKENI. The CDR3 is 13 residues long. V gave up 6 bases and J gave up 0 bases, with 6 bases separating them.

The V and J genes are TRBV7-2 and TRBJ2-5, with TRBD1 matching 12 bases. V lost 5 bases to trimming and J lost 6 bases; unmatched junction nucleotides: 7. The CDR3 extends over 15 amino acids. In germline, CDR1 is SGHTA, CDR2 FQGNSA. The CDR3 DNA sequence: TGTGCCAGCAGCCCCGGGACAGGGGGCGGAAAGACCCAGTACTTC. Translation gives CASSPGTGGGKTQYF.

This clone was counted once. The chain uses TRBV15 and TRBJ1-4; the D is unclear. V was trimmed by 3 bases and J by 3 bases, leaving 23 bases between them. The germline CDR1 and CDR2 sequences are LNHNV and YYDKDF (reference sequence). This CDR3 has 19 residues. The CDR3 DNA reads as TGTGCCACCAGCAGCCCTACCTCTCTTTTTTTGTCGGCTAATGAAAAACTGTTTTTT. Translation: CATSSPTSLFLSANEKLFF.

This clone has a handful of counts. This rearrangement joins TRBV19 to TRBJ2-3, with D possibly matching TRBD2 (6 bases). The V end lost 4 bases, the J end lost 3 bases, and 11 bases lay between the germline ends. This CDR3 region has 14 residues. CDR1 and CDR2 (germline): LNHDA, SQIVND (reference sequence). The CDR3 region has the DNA TGTGCCAGTAGTACGGACTATTGGACAGATACGCAGTATTTT. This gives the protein CASSTDYWTDTQYF. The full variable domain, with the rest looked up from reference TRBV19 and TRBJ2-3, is DGGITQSPKYLFRKEGQNVTLSCEQNLNHDAMYWYRQDPGQGLRLIYYSQIVNDFQKGDIAEGYSVSREKKESFPLTVTSAQKNPTAFYLCASSTDYWTDTQYFGPGTRLTVL.

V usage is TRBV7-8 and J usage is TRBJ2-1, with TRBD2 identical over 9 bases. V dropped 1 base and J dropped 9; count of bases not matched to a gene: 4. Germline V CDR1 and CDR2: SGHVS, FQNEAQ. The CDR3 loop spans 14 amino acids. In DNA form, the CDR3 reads TGTGCCAGCAGCTTAGTAGCGGGGGATAGTGAGCAGTTCTTC. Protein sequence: CASSLVAGDSEQFF.

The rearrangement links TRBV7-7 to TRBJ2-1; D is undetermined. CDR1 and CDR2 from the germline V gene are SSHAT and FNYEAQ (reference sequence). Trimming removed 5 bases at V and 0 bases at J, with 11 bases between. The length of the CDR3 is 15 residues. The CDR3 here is CASSPLYSSYNEQFF. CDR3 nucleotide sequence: TGTGCCAGCAGCCCCCTCTATAGCTCCTACAATGAGCAGTTCTTC.

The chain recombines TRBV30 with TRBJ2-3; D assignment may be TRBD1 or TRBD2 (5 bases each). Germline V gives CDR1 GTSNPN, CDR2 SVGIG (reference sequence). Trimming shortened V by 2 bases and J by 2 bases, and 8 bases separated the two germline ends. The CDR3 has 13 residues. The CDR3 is CAWSPGTTDTQYF. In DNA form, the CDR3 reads TGTGCCTGGAGTCCTGGGACCACAGATACGCAGTATTTT. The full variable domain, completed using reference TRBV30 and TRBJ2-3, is SQTIHQWPATLVQPVGSPLSLECTVEGTSNPNLYWYRQAAGRGLQLLFYSVGIGQISSEVPQNLSASRPQDRQFILSSKKLLLSDSGFYLCAWSPGTTDTQYFGPGTRLTVL.

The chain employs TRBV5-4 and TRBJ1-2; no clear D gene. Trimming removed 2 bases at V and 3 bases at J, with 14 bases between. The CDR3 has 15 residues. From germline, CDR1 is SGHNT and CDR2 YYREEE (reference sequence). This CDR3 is CASSFIPLGDYGYTF. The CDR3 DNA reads TGTGCCAGCAGCTTCATTCCTCTCGGAGACTATGGCTACACCTTC.

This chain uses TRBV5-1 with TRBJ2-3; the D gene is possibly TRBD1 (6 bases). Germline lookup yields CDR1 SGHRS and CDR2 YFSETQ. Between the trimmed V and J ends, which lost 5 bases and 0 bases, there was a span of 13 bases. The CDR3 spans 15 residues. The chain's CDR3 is CASSPTTGSTDTQYF. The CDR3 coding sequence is TGCGCCAGCAGTCCTACGACAGGTAGCACAGATACGCAGTATTTT.